This T cell receptor beta chain came from a study of control samples from healthy donors and cancer patients. This table comes from immunoSEQ multiplex PCR, and its TCRdb copy is limited to in-frame clones, with some not included. The table has approximately 120,000 clones, approximately 90% seen once. The CDR3 is 16 amino acids. Trimming removed 4 bases from V and 5 bases from J; junction bases left unmatched: 5. Per germline, CDR1 SGHRS and CDR2 YFSETQ. The chain recombines TRBV5-1 with TRBJ2-1; 14 positions match TRBD2. Sequenced: blood. The TCR originated in a human donor in good health. The donor label of this sample is uncertain. This CDR3 reads CASSDRLAGGHNEQFF. The CDR3, as DNA: TGCGCCAGCAGCGACCGACTAGCGGGGGGGCACAATGAGCAGTTCTTC.